The TCR beta chain under discussion was sequenced for a study of shared clonotypes between healthy human individuals. Study overall: The cohort comprised a couple of women and a few men. Their ages spanned 18 to 49 years.

As concerns this clone: Its antigen is undetermined.

With 6 bases clipped from V and 2 bases from J, the junction kept 8 bases outside the gene matches. The CDR3 has 14 residues. Germline V gene lookup returns CDR1 SQVTM and CDR2 ANQGSEA. The study drew all its donors from Caucasian adults living in Nashville, Tennessee. Study results and limitations: Represented diversity, genetic and exposure-history alike, was limited by few donors.

Replicate PCRs from sorted subsets contained about 200 ng DNA, which is roughly 30,000 T cell genomes. The table came from immunoSEQ multiplex PCR; TCRdb's copy has only in-frame clones and leaves some out. Of some 200,000 clones in the sample, 66% were seen once. The receptor was derived from a man under 40 in good health. This chain connects TRBV29-1 to TRBJ2-3, with 7 bases fitting TRBD2. Sequenced: memory CD4+ T cells sorted from blood. This sample's subset: CD45RA-negative fraction. The CDR3, as DNA: TGCAGCGTAAAAGAACTAGCGCTCACAGATACGCAGTATTTT. It codes for CSVKELALTDTQYF.